The 20 T cell receptor beta chains presented below share a single source sample, sequenced in a study of human T cells and chemical hapten exposure. TCRdb reanalysed the RACE reads using MiXCR and keeps one entry per CDR3 protein. The top ten hold approximately 2.1% of the sample, which has roughly 150,000 distinct CDR3 sequences, around a quarter seen once. Regarding time point: patch test 3, about 24 weeks after DPC sensitization. The treatment was: therapeutic diphenylcyclopropenone sensitization with weekly scalp DPC. The specimen was whole blood, collected in connection with sensitization to the hapten diphenylcyclopropenone (DPC). These receptors were obtained from a woman under 30 with alopecia areata. Some clones in this sample may be carry-over from other donors' samples.

The count of this clonotype is one. The rearrangement joins TRBV20-1 to TRBJ2-2; 8 bases match TRBD2. The V gene's germline CDR1 is DFQATT and CDR2 SNEGSKA (reference sequence). The V segment lost 6 bases and the J segment 3 bases; nucleotides outside the gene matches: 9. This CDR3 comprises 15 residues. This CDR3 is CSAEAGVLDTGELFF. Written as DNA, the CDR3 is TGCAGTGCCGAAGCGGGAGTATTAGACACCGGGGAGCTGTTTTTT.

This clonotype was picked up one time. The rearrangement joins TRBV5-1 to TRBJ2-2, with 8 positions matching TRBD1. The CDR3 totals 16 residues. Germline V CDR1 and CDR2: SGHRS, YFSETQ. V lost 3 bases, J lost 1 base, and 5 bases stayed unmatched. DNA of the CDR3: TGCGCCAGCAGCTCTGGACAGGGATGGAACACCGGGGAGCTGTTTTTT. Encoded protein: CASSSGQGWNTGELFF.

This chain uses TRBV6-4 with TRBJ2-3, with TRBD2 matching 8 bases. Trimming took 4 bases from V and 5 from J; bases not matched to a gene: 8. The CDR3 is made up of 15 amino acids. Germline assignment: CDR1 MRHNA and CDR2 SNTAGT. The CDR3 DNA reads as TGTGCCAGCAGTGTATCGAGCGGGGGCGGAGATACGCAGTATTTT. Translating it yields CASSVSSGGGDTQYF.

A few counts support this clonotype. The chain recombines TRBV7-2 with TRBJ1-6; D is unresolved. Germline CDR1 is SGHTA and CDR2 is FQGNSA. The CDR3 sequence is 13 residues long. The V gene lost 0 bases and the J gene lost 10 bases, with 7 bases spanning the gap. The CDR3 reads CASSLAQRSPLHF. As DNA, the CDR3 is TGTGCCAGCAGCTTAGCCCAGAGATCACCCCTCCACTTT.

This clonotype has more than one count but fewer than ten. The CDR3 loop is CASSLARTASNYGYTF. As DNA, the CDR3 is TGTGCCAGCAGCTTAGCCCGGACAGCATCTAACTATGGCTACACCTTC. The genes are TRBV7-8 and TRBJ1-2; a possible D gene is TRBD1 (6 bases). The germline V and J ends were trimmed by 0 bases and 0 bases, with 11 bases remaining between them. Per germline, CDR1 SGHVS and CDR2 FQNEAQ. There are 16 residues in the CDR3.

This clonotype was detected only a few times. V and J are TRBV4-3 and TRBJ1-4; D is uncertain. From germline, CDR1 is LGHNA and CDR2 YSLEER. Trimming took off 1 base at V and 4 bases at J, with 13 bases between the two ends. This CDR3 is 16 amino acids long. CDR3 region: CASSQARGRLNEKLFF. CDR3 bases: TGCGCCAGCAGCCAAGCGCGCGGACGCCTTAATGAAAAACTGTTTTTT.

The chain has TRBV19 and TRBJ1-2; D remains unclear. V was clipped by 7 bases and J by 3 bases, with 15 bases between them. CDR1 and CDR2 (germline): LNHDA, SQIVND (reference sequence). The CDR3 contains 14 residues. CDR3 region: CASNPQIGDYGYTF. The CDR3 region has the DNA TGTGCCAGTAATCCCCAGATCGGAGACTATGGCTACACCTTC.

The V gene is TRBV5-5, the J gene TRBJ2-1, with TRBD1 as a possible D gene (5 bases). There are 15 residues in the CDR3. Germline CDR1 and CDR2: SGHKS and YYEKEE (reference sequence). V was clipped by 5 bases and J by 5 bases, with 17 bases between them. The CDR3 here is CASSRRVGLDNEQFF. DNA for the CDR3: TGTGCCAGCAGTCGCAGGGTCGGGCTGGACAATGAGCAGTTCTTC.

The CDR3 spells CASSYSEKNIQYF. The CDR3 DNA is TGTGCCAGCAGTTATTCGGAGAAAAACATTCAGTACTTC. The chain links TRBV6-2 or TRBV6-3 to TRBJ2-4; the D is unclear. V was clipped by 3 bases and J by 4 bases, with 7 bases between them. This CDR3 contains 13 residues. Germline V gives CDR1 MNHEY, CDR2 SVGEGT.

This clonotype was counted only a few times. The chain carries TRBV7-2 and TRBJ2-7; D tentatively reads TRBD1 or TRBD2 (5 bases each). Germline lookup yields CDR1 SGHTA and CDR2 FQGNSA. The CDR3 contains 13 residues. Trimming shortened V by 5 bases and J by 4 bases, and 12 bases separated the two germline ends. The DNA of the CDR3 is TGTGCCAGCAGCCCGCAGGGACCGTACGAGCAGTACTTC. Protein: CASSPQGPYEQYF.

The rearrangement links TRBV29-1 to TRBJ1-2; 7 bases are a match to TRBD1. With V trimmed by 2 bases and J by 7 bases, 13 bases remained unmatched. This CDR3 is 15 amino acids long. Per germline, CDR1 SQVTM and CDR2 ANQGSEA. Here the CDR3 DNA reads TGCAGCGTTGAACCGCCAGGGGGTAGTAGGGGTGGCTACACCTTC. Protein sequence: CSVEPPGGSRGGYTF. The full variable domain, its missing parts supplied by reference TRBV29-1 and TRBJ1-2, is SAVISQKPSRDICQRGTSLTIQCQVDSQVTMMFWYRQQPGQSLTLIATANQGSEATYESGFVIDKFPISRPNLTFSTLTVSNMSPEDSSIYLCSVEPPGGSRGGYTFGSGTRLTVV.

This chain uses TRBV5-1 with TRBJ2-5; 7 positions match TRBD1. CDR1 and CDR2 from the germline V gene are SGHRS and YFSETQ. The CDR3 covers 14 residues. The ends lost 2 bases at V and 5 bases at J; junction bases unmatched: 6. CDR3 sequence reads: CASSFFQGEETQYF. As DNA, the CDR3 is TGCGCCAGCAGCTTCTTCCAGGGGGAGGAGACCCAGTACTTC.

This clonotype came up a few times. V and J are TRBV6-1 and TRBJ2-7; TRBD1 matches at 8 bases. This CDR3 has 15 residues. From germline, CDR1 is MNHNS and CDR2 SASEGT. Losses at the gene ends were 2 bases for V and 5 bases for J; bases not matched to a gene: 8. The CDR3 region is CASSELTDRAHEQYF. In nucleotides, the CDR3 is TGTGCCAGCAGTGAATTAACGGACAGGGCACACGAGCAGTACTTC.

This clonotype was picked up a small number of times. The V gene is TRBV29-1, the J gene TRBJ2-7; 9 bases are a match to TRBD2. Germline loops: CDR1 SQVTM, CDR2 ANQGSEA. The CDR3 loop spans 13 amino acids. V lost 7 bases and J lost 2; bases outside the gene matches: 6. The CDR3 loop reads CSGGGAEPYEQYF. Written as DNA, the CDR3 is TGCAGCGGCGGGGGGGCAGAACCCTACGAGCAGTACTTC.

Only a few counts were recorded for this clonotype. This CDR3 is CSVEGQGFETQYF. CDR3 nucleotide sequence: TGCAGCGTTGAAGGGCAGGGGTTCGAGACCCAGTACTTC. This chain links TRBV29-1 with TRBJ2-5; D perhaps matches TRBD1 (6 bases). The V end was cut by 1 base, the J end by 5 bases, with 11 bases between. This CDR3 region has 13 residues. Germline loops: CDR1 SQVTM, CDR2 ANQGSEA.

This clonotype was detected many times. The genes are TRBV4-1 and TRBJ1-1, with D possibly being TRBD1 (6 bases). The CDR3 loop spans 15 amino acids. Trimming cost V 5 bases and J 5 bases, with 18 bases left between them. CDR1 MGHRA and CDR2 YSYEKL come from the germline V gene. This chain's CDR3 is CASSVNRDTGTEAFF. Here the CDR3 DNA reads TGCGCCAGCAGCGTAAACCGGGACACAGGGACTGAAGCTTTCTTT.

The chain carries TRBV27 and TRBJ1-5; unclear D gene. This CDR3 is built from 17 residues. The V gene's germline CDR1 is MNHEY and CDR2 SMNVEV (reference sequence). V lost 5 bases and J lost 0, with 17 bases in between. The CDR3 sequence is CASSPGWGGNSNQPQHF. In DNA form, the CDR3 reads TGTGCCAGCAGTCCAGGATGGGGAGGAAATAGCAATCAGCCCCAGCATTTT.

The chain uses TRBV5-4 and TRBJ1-1; 8 nucleotides agree with TRBD1. The CDR3 runs 17 residues. V lost 4 bases to trimming and J lost 0 bases; unmatched junction nucleotides: 11. Germline V lookup: CDR1 SGHNT, CDR2 YYREEE (reference sequence). The DNA of the CDR3 is TGTGCCAGCAGCCGGACAGGGAAAGGGTCAATGAACACTGAAGCTTTCTTT. Amino acid sequence: CASSRTGKGSMNTEAFF.

This clonotype occurred many times. This chain joins TRBV9 and TRBJ2-1; 7 positions match TRBD1. Germline values: CDR1 SGDLS, CDR2 YYNGEE. V was clipped by 3 bases and J by 6 bases; unmatched bases: 3. The CDR3 has 13 residues. CDR3 bases: TGTGCCAGCAGCGAAACAGGGGTCAATGAGCAGTTCTTC. Its translation: CASSETGVNEQFF. Full variable domain (outside the CDR3, taken from reference TRBV9 and TRBJ2-1): DSGVTQTPKHLITATGQRVTLRCSPRSGDLSVYWYQQSLDQGLQFLIQYYNGEERAKGNILERFSAQQFPDLHSELNLSSLELGDSALYFCASSETGVNEQFFGPGTRLTVL.

The table lists this clonotype with a few counts. The V and J genes are TRBV4-1 and TRBJ2-2, with D possibly TRBD1 on 6 matching bases. Trimming stripped 2 bases from V and 7 bases from J, with 17 bases between. CDR1 and CDR2 (germline): MGHRA, YSYEKL. The CDR3 consists of 16 residues. The CDR3 bases are TGCGCCAGCAGCCAAACGGGGCAGGGGTACAGCGGGGAGCTGTTTTTT. This sequence encodes CASSQTGQGYSGELFF.